What follows are 12 T cell receptor beta chains derived from one specimen sequenced in a study of PD-1 blockade in classical Hodgkin lymphoma. Described time point: cycle 4 day 1 (C4D1), after around six weeks of nivolumab. Every patient relapsed after autologous stem cell transplantation, and brentuximab vedotin exposure varied. Data came from immunoSEQ multiplex PCR; TCRdb stores just in-frame clones and leaves some out. The table records over 60,000 clones, less than 95% of them present only once. The sequences come from peripheral blood mononuclear cells (PBMCs), collected before the fourth cycle of nivolumab. These receptors came from a human donor with classical Hodgkin lymphoma.

The V and J genes are TRBV7-3 and TRBJ2-3; TRBD1 agrees at 8 bases. This CDR3 contains 14 residues. V dropped 6 bases and J dropped 5; count of bases not matched to a gene: 7. CDR1 is SGHTA and CDR2 is FQGTGA in the germline V gene. CDR3 nucleotide sequence: TGTGCCAGCAGTCCGACAGGGGCTGTAGATACGCAGTATTTT. It encodes CASSPTGAVDTQYF.

The chain couples TRBV6-6 to TRBJ1-3; 8 bases are a match to TRBD1. CDR3 length equals 16 residues. Germline CDR1 and CDR2: MNHNY and SVGAGI (reference sequence). Unmatched junction bases numbered 11, after V lost 6 bases and J lost 4 bases. The CDR3 is CASRVTGRDRGNTIYF. The CDR3 DNA reads TGTGCCAGCAGAGTAACTGGCCGGGACAGGGGAAACACCATATATTTT.

In DNA, the CDR3 is TGTGCCAGCAGCCGACAGGGGAACACTGAAGCTTTCTTT. Protein: CASSRQGNTEAFF. V and J are TRBV5-4 and TRBJ1-1, with 7 bases fitting TRBD1. The germline CDR1 and CDR2 sequences are SGHNT and YYREEE (reference sequence). This CDR3 region has 13 residues. J gave up 1 base and V 4 bases, and 1 base lay outside the gene matches.

This chain connects TRBV6-5 to TRBJ1-1; a possible D gene is TRBD1 (5 bases). The CDR3 is 12 residues long. The V and J ends lost 8 bases and 3 bases respectively, with 10 bases between them. Germline V CDR1 and CDR2: MNHEY, SVGAGI. CDR3 bases: TGTGCCAGCGGTGGGGGGTACACTGAAGCTTTCTTT. Encoded protein: CASGGGYTEAFF.

The chain combines TRBV19 with TRBJ1-4; TRBD1 is a possible D gene (5 bases). V lost 6 bases and J lost 0, with 8 bases in between. The CDR3 covers 14 residues. Germline values: CDR1 LNHDA, CDR2 SQIVND (reference sequence). This chain's CDR3 is CASRGGATNEKLFF. As DNA, the CDR3 is TGTGCCAGTAGGGGGGGAGCAACTAATGAAAAACTGTTTTTT.

The chain is built from TRBV18 and TRBJ1-2; D call uncertain. Between the trimmed V and J ends, which lost 4 bases and 8 bases, there was a span of 17 bases. Germline assignment: CDR1 KGHSH and CDR2 LQKENI. The CDR3 is made up of 14 amino acids. CDR3 DNA sequence: TGTGCCAGCTCACGGGTCGAGGCAGGAGGGGGCTACACCTTC. This translates into CASSRVEAGGGYTF.

The chain carries TRBV29-1 and TRBJ1-1; weak D call: TRBD1 (5 bases). The CDR3 has 14 residues. Trimming pared 5 bases from V and 1 base from J, leaving 14 bases between. Germline CDR1 is SQVTM and CDR2 is ANQGSEA. In DNA, the CDR3 is TGCAGCGTTAGGGGTCGGGTTGGGAACACTGAAGCTTTCTTT. Translated: CSVRGRVGNTEAFF.

V usage is TRBV27 and J usage is TRBJ2-2; 7 bases map to TRBD2. This CDR3 has 17 residues. Unmatched junction bases numbered 13, after V lost 2 bases and J lost 7 bases. CDR1 is MNHEY and CDR2 is SMNVEV in the germline V gene (reference sequence). The chain's CDR3 is CASSLAPPLGGGGELFF. Here the CDR3 DNA reads TGTGCCAGCAGTTTAGCACCCCCCTTAGGCGGGGGCGGGGAGCTGTTTTTT.

The chain employs TRBV5-1 and TRBJ1-2, with unresolved D. V was pared by 5 bases and J by 8 bases, with 16 bases between. The CDR3 extends over 13 amino acids. Germline V gene lookup returns CDR1 SGHRS and CDR2 YFSETQ. The CDR3 loop is CASSSLPFVGYTF. CDR3 in DNA: TGCGCCAGCAGTAGCCTCCCGTTCGTAGGCTACACCTTC.

V gene TRBV6-1 combines with J gene TRBJ2-1, with TRBD1 as a possible D gene (5 bases). The CDR3 runs to 15 residues. Trimming shortened V by 4 bases and J by 0 bases, and 10 bases separated the two germline ends. Germline lookup yields CDR1 MNHNS and CDR2 SASEGT. CDR3 residues: CASSGQRSSYNEQFF. CDR3 sequence (DNA): TGTGCCAGCAGTGGACAGCGTAGCTCCTACAATGAGCAGTTCTTC.

The chain joins TRBV5-1 to TRBJ1-2; D gene ambiguous. The CDR3 is made up of 14 amino acids. From germline, CDR1 is SGHRS and CDR2 YFSETQ. V shed 0 bases and J shed 6 bases, with 12 bases lying between them. The CDR3 DNA reads TGCGCCAGCAGCTTGGGTAACGACTCAGATGGCTACACCTTC. Residues: CASSLGNDSDGYTF.

This clone was counted once. V is TRBV4-1 and J is TRBJ2-5; D is perhaps TRBD1 or TRBD2 (5 bases each). The germline V gene encodes CDR1 MGHRA and CDR2 YSYEKL. V gave up 2 bases and J gave up 5 bases, with 12 bases separating them. The CDR3 is 14 amino acids. For the CDR3, the DNA is TGCGCCAGCAGCCAATTCTGGGGGATGGAGACCCAGTACTTC. Translating gives CASSQFWGMETQYF.